Presented here are 29 T cell receptor beta chains from one specimen sequenced in a study of vaccination effects on CD4 cells after COVID-19 (dated by TCRdb to the early 2020s). The library came from the immunoSEQ multiplex PCR assay. TCRdb retrieved this table from immuneACCESS and kept in-frame rearrangements only. Not all clones are present; in checked studies, unresolved V genes account for under half, and no reason is known for the remainder. The sample contains about 33,000 clones, 72% of them found a single time. The top ten hold 9% to 15% of the sample. Their antigens remain unidentified. The ViraFEST assay stimulated PBMC with viral peptide pools and then used TCR sequencing to identify antigen-specific CD4+ T cell clonotypes by expansion. After about 10 days of culture, CD4+ T cells were isolated with the EasySep CD4+ T cell isolation kit. Each participant got two doses of an mRNA SARS-CoV-2 vaccine, either BNT162b2 or mRNA-1273.

The specimen was CD4+ T cells from PBMCs cultured with HCoV-229E spike peptides, collected after COVID-19 vaccination. The cell subset or site label here, explained by the study, means: HCoV-229E spike overlapping peptide pool stimulation. The source is a human donor who received a COVID-19 vaccine.

This clone occurred a few times. The rearrangement links TRBV5-4 to TRBJ1-6; D is uncertain. V lost 4 bases, J lost 0 bases, and 11 bases lay in between. CDR3 length: 16 amino acids. Germline lookup yields CDR1 SGHNT and CDR2 YYREEE (reference sequence). The CDR3 reads CASSASRGSYNSPLHF. Here the CDR3 DNA reads TGTGCCAGCAGCGCATCTCGGGGCTCCTATAATTCACCCCTCCACTTT.

This clone was counted once. The V call is TRBV19, the J call TRBJ2-2, with TRBD2 matching over 8 bases. Trimming took 11 bases from V and 0 from J; bases not matched to a gene: 11. The length of the CDR3 is 16 residues. Germline CDR1 reads LNHDA; CDR2 reads SQIVND (reference sequence). Here the CDR3 DNA reads TGTGCCGGTCATCGATCGGGGGGGGCGAACACCGGGGAGCTGTTTTTT. Translating gives CAGHRSGGANTGELFF.

The chain uses TRBV10-3 and TRBJ1-2, with TRBD1 matching over 7 bases. Losses at the gene ends were 11 bases for V and 1 base for J; bases not matched to a gene: 7. The V gene's germline CDR1 is ENHRY and CDR2 SYGVKD. The length of the CDR3 is 13 residues. The CDR3 sequence: CAGGTEINYGYTF. The CDR3, as DNA: TGTGCCGGCGGGACAGAGATTAACTATGGCTACACCTTC.

The gene calls are TRBV18 and TRBJ2-1, with D tentatively TRBD2 (7 bases). V gave up 6 bases and J gave up 6 bases, with 21 bases separating them. The CDR3 has 16 residues. Germline CDR1 and CDR2: KGHSH and LQKENI. The CDR3: CASSQNGGGASNEQFF. DNA of the CDR3: TGTGCCAGCTCCCAGAATGGCGGGGGCGCATCCAATGAGCAGTTCTTC. Full variable domain (rest looked up from reference TRBV18 and TRBJ2-1): NAGVMQNPRHLVRRRGQEARLRCSPMKGHSHVYWYRQLPEEGLKFMVYLQKENIIDESGMPKERFSAEFPKEGPSILRIQQVVRGDSAAYFCASSQNGGGASNEQFFGPGTRLTVL.

This clone was seen more than once but under ten times. The chain carries TRBV10-2 and TRBJ1-5; D may be TRBD1 (6 bases). Germline assignment: CDR1 WSHSY and CDR2 SAAADI. CDR3 length: 14 amino acids. The V end was cut by 6 bases, the J end by 9 bases, with 18 bases between. This chain's CDR3 is CASSLDRPSGPQHF. The CDR3 DNA reads TGCGCCAGCAGCCTCGACAGGCCCAGTGGGCCCCAGCATTTT.

The chain is built from TRBV3-1 (or the pseudogene TRBV3-2) and TRBJ2-3; no clear D. This CDR3 is built from 15 residues. Trimming removed 4 bases from V and 4 bases from J, with 15 bases in between. CDR1 and CDR2 from the germline V gene are LGHDT and YNNKEL (reference sequence). The CDR3 region is CASSLSLGSSDTQYF. For the CDR3, the DNA is TGTGCCAGCAGCCTCTCCCTGGGATCTTCAGATACGCAGTATTTT.

This clone was detected only a few times. CDR3 residues: CASSPSGASSYEQYF. The CDR3 nucleotides are TGTGCCAGCAGCCCTAGCGGGGCCAGCTCCTACGAGCAGTACTTC. The chain has TRBV5-8 and TRBJ2-7; TRBD2 matches 9 bases. The V gene's germline CDR1 is SGHTS and CDR2 YDEGEE. This CDR3 comprises 15 residues. J was trimmed by 0 bases and V by 4 bases; bases with no gene match: 5. Looking up the rest from reference TRBV5-8 and TRBJ2-7 gives the full variable domain: EAGVTQSPTHLIKTRGQQATLRCSPISGHTSVYWYQQALGLGLQFLLWYDEGEERNRGNFPPRFSGRQFPNYSSELNVNALELEDSALYLCASSPSGASSYEQYFGPGTRLTVT.

The chain uses TRBV29-1 and TRBJ1-1; D unclear. The CDR3 consists of 13 residues. V lost 4 bases and J lost 0, with 9 bases in between. Germline values: CDR1 SQVTM, CDR2 ANQGSEA. The CDR3 DNA follows: TGCAGCGTTGTTGCGGGGATGAACACTGAAGCTTTCTTT. Protein: CSVVAGMNTEAFF.

The rearrangement joins TRBV4-1 to TRBJ1-1; 10 positions agree with TRBD1. Germline V gene lookup returns CDR1 MGHRA and CDR2 YSYEKL. The CDR3 sequence is 15 residues long. V shed 6 bases, J shed 6 bases, and the junction held 10 bases outside the gene matches. The CDR3 region is CASRRTGGGRAEAFF. The CDR3 nucleotides read TGCGCCAGCAGGAGGACAGGGGGAGGACGCGCTGAAGCTTTCTTT.

This clone has more than one count but fewer than ten. This sequence joins TRBV19 and TRBJ1-2; D uncertain. CDR1 is LNHDA and CDR2 is SQIVND in the germline V gene (reference sequence). The germline V and J ends were trimmed by 4 bases and 4 bases, with 13 bases remaining between them. The CDR3 is made up of 14 amino acids. Here the CDR3 reads CASSTTPEGYGYTF. The CDR3 nucleotides are TGTGCCAGTAGTACAACCCCTGAAGGCTATGGCTACACCTTC.

The CDR3, as DNA: TGCGCCAGCAGTCGCAGCGCGAGCTCCTACAATGAGCAGTTCTTC. It translates to CASSRSASSYNEQFF. The chain recombines TRBV5-1 with TRBJ2-1; D is uncertain. The CDR3 is made up of 15 amino acids. Trimming shortened V by 5 bases and J by 0 bases, and 12 bases separated the two germline ends. CDR1 is SGHRS and CDR2 is YFSETQ in the germline V gene.

This chain connects TRBV7-2 to TRBJ1-5, with D uncertain. Germline V gene sequence: CDR1 SGHTA, CDR2 FQGNSA. Trimming stripped 1 base from V and 3 bases from J, with 1 base between. The CDR3 sequence is 12 residues long. The CDR3 DNA sequence: TGTGCCAGCAGCTTAGACAATCAGCCCCAGCATTTT. Its translation is CASSLDNQPQHF.

This clone was observed a handful of times. V is TRBV10-2 and J is TRBJ2-5, with D unclear. V lost 10 bases to trimming and J lost 6 bases, with 21 bases between them. The length of the CDR3 is 14 residues. CDR1 and CDR2 from the germline V gene are WSHSY and SAAADI. The CDR3 sequence is CATSPSGSRQTQYF. The CDR3 coding sequence is TGCGCCACCTCCCCCTCGGGTAGCCGCCAGACCCAGTACTTC.

The V gene is TRBV19, the J gene TRBJ1-2, with 9 bases fitting TRBD1. The germline V gene has CDR1 LNHDA and CDR2 SQIVND (reference sequence). The ends lost 3 bases at V and 3 bases at J; junction bases unmatched: 5. The CDR3 covers 15 residues. The CDR3 DNA is TGTGCCAGTAGTATCCTGACAGGGGGAGACTATGGCTACACCTTC. Protein product: CASSILTGGDYGYTF.

The chain employs TRBV25-1 and TRBJ2-1; the match to TRBD2 covers 7 bases. V dropped 4 bases and J dropped 7; count of bases not matched to a gene: 10. The CDR3 spans 15 residues. The germline CDR1 and CDR2 sequences are MGHDK and SYGVNS. CDR3: CASSASLGGVNEQFF. CDR3 coding DNA: TGTGCCAGCAGTGCCTCTTTGGGAGGGGTAAATGAGCAGTTCTTC.

This clone has more than one count but fewer than ten. V is TRBV29-1 and J is TRBJ2-2; 11 nucleotides agree with TRBD2. The CDR3 spans 14 residues. V lost 4 bases to trimming and J lost 7 bases; unmatched junction nucleotides: 5. Germline V gene lookup returns CDR1 SQVTM and CDR2 ANQGSEA. CDR3 in amino acids: CSVGGTSGGGELFF. DNA of the CDR3: TGCAGCGTTGGGGGGACTAGCGGCGGCGGGGAGCTGTTTTTT.

The chain has TRBV5-4 and TRBJ2-3; D unclear. Germline V gene data show CDR1 as SGHNT and CDR2 as YYREEE (reference sequence). With 0 bases removed from V and 3 bases from J, the gap between germline ends came to 8 bases. The CDR3 length is 14 residues. The CDR3 nucleotides read TGTGCCAGCAGCTTGGAAAGAAGGACAGATACGCAGTATTTT. It translates to CASSLERRTDTQYF.

The genes are TRBV6-1 and TRBJ2-1; D is uncertain. This CDR3 spans 16 amino acids. The germline V gene encodes CDR1 MNHNS and CDR2 SASEGT. V was pared by 2 bases and J by 7 bases, with 18 bases between. The CDR3 spells CASSEHGGVGWNEQFF. The CDR3 bases are TGTGCCAGCAGTGAACATGGTGGGGTCGGGTGGAATGAGCAGTTCTTC.

This clone was observed a handful of times. The J gene is TRBJ2-7, the V gene TRBV10-3; 9 bases match TRBD2. V lost 6 bases to trimming and J lost 6 bases; unmatched junction nucleotides: 21. Looked up from germline, CDR1 is ENHRY and CDR2 is SYGVKD. CDR3 length equals 18 residues. DNA for the CDR3: TGTGCCATCAGGGTCCGGGCTGGGCGGGAGGGCCTAGGGGGCGAGCAGTACTTC. It yields the protein CAIRVRAGREGLGGEQYF.

The V and J genes are TRBV18 and TRBJ1-1, with TRBD1 as a possible D gene (5 bases). Germline V CDR1 and CDR2: KGHSH, LQKENI. V lost 1 base and J 8 bases, leaving 14 bases between the germline ends. This CDR3 has 14 amino acids. CDR3 coding DNA: TGTGCCAGCTCACCACAGGGGTGGGGTGCCGAAGCTTTCTTT. Translation gives CASSPQGWGAEAFF.

This clone was counted only a few times. The chain couples TRBV30 to TRBJ1-2; weak D call: TRBD1 (5 bases). Germline CDR1 is GTSNPN and CDR2 is SVGIG (reference sequence). The CDR3 loop spans 15 amino acids. V lost 0 bases and J lost 1, with 12 bases in between. The CDR3 sequence: CAWSVQGEGNYGYTF. The CDR3 DNA follows: TGTGCCTGGAGTGTACAAGGGGAGGGTAACTATGGCTACACCTTC. The full variable domain, completed using reference TRBV30 and TRBJ1-2, is SQTIHQWPATLVQPVGSPLSLECTVEGTSNPNLYWYRQAAGRGLQLLFYSVGIGQISSEVPQNLSASRPQDRQFILSSKKLLLSDSGFYLCAWSVQGEGNYGYTFGSGTRLTVV.

This clone appeared once. The rearrangement uses TRBV3-1 (or the pseudogene TRBV3-2) and TRBJ2-1; D not resolved. Germline V gives CDR1 LGHDT, CDR2 YNNKEL (reference sequence). Trimming removed 0 bases from V and 5 bases from J, with 14 bases in between. There are 16 residues in the CDR3. Here the CDR3 DNA reads TGTGCCAGCAGCCAAGATATCCCTAGAGCCCACAATGAGCAGTTCTTC. This gives the protein CASSQDIPRAHNEQFF.

Only a few counts were recorded for this clone. CDR3 protein: CASRTAVDSPLHF. CDR3 nucleotide sequence: TGTGCCAGTAGGACAGCGGTCGATTCACCCCTCCACTTT. The rearrangement uses TRBV19 and TRBJ1-6, with D maybe TRBD1 (5 bases). Trimming cost V 6 bases and J 8 bases, with 11 bases left between them. Germline CDR1 LNHDA, CDR2 SQIVND (reference sequence). This CDR3 has 13 amino acids.

CDR3 coding DNA: TGTGCCAGCAGCCGGGAACAGGGGAGAGAGCAGTTCTTC. Translated: CASSREQGREQFF. The chain uses TRBV7-9 and TRBJ2-1, with TRBD1 matching over 7 bases. Germline V gene sequence: CDR1 SEHNR, CDR2 FQNEAQ (reference sequence). This CDR3 has 13 residues. The junction had 8 bases not matched to a gene; V was cut back by 5 bases and J by 10 bases.

V gene TRBV19 combines with J gene TRBJ2-7; the match to TRBD1 covers 12 bases. CDR1 is LNHDA and CDR2 is SQIVND in the germline V gene (reference sequence). The J segment lost 5 bases and the V segment lost 6 bases, leaving 8 bases of the junction unmatched. The CDR3 runs 15 residues. The CDR3 spells CASRGNRDRGHEQYF. In DNA, the CDR3 is TGTGCCAGTAGAGGAAACCGGGACAGGGGGCACGAGCAGTACTTC.

This clone was observed a handful of times. The chain couples TRBV14 to TRBJ1-1; weak D call: TRBD1 (6 bases). V was shortened by 3 bases and J by 1 base, with 30 bases between the two germline ends. CDR1 is SGHDN, CDR2 FVKESK, per germline. The CDR3 loop spans 21 amino acids. The CDR3 DNA sequence: TGTGCCAGCAGCCATTTGCACCTAACATTCGCGGGGGGCCGGGCGAACACTGAAGCTTTCTTT. This sequence encodes CASSHLHLTFAGGRANTEAFF.

As regards this clone: The sample contains more than one DNA sequence encoding this CDR3. This chain connects TRBV25-1 to TRBJ2-6, with D uncertain. Trimming took 1 base from V and 0 from J, leaving 7 bases between them. This CDR3 spans 16 amino acids. Germline V gene sequence: CDR1 MGHDK, CDR2 SYGVNS. The CDR3 region has the DNA TGTGCCAGCAGTGAATTCTGGTCCTCTGGGGCCAACGTCCTGACTTTC. It codes for CASSEFWSSGANVLTF.

The chain joins TRBV29-1 to TRBJ1-5; 8 bases align to TRBD1. The length of the CDR3 is 12 residues. CDR1 SQVTM and CDR2 ANQGSEA come from the germline V gene. V shed 6 bases, J shed 7 bases, and the junction held 5 bases outside the gene matches. The CDR3 region is CSVLTGDQPQHF. CDR3 coding DNA: TGCAGCGTCCTGACAGGGGACCAGCCCCAGCATTTT.

This sequence joins TRBV3-1 (or the pseudogene TRBV3-2) and TRBJ2-5; TRBD2 aligns across 10 bases. Germline lookup yields CDR1 LGHDT and CDR2 YNNKEL (reference sequence). The length of the CDR3 is 16 residues. V shed 0 bases, J shed 5 bases, and the junction held 6 bases outside the gene matches. CDR3 bases: TGTGCCAGCAGCCAAGAGAAGCGGGGGGGCCGGGAGACCCAGTACTTC. Protein: CASSQEKRGGRETQYF.